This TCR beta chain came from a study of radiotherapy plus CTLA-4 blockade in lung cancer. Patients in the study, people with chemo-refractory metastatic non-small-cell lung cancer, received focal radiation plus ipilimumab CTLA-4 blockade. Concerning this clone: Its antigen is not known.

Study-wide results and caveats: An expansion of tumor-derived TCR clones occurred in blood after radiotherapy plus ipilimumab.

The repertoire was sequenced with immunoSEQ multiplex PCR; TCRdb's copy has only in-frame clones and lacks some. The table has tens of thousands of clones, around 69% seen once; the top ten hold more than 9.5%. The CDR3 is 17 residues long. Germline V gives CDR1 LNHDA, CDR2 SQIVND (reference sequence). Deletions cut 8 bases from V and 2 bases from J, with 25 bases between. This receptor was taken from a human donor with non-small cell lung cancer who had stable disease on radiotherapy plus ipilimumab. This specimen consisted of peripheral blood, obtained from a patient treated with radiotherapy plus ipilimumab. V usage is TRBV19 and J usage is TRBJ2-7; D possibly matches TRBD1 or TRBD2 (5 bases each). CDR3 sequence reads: CASGGGFAPVGAYEQYF. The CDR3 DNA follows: TGTGCCAGTGGTGGCGGGTTCGCCCCGGTGGGGGCCTACGAGCAGTACTTC.